This T cell receptor (beta chain) was recovered during a study of blood T cells in healthy people across ages. Study-level background: About one barcoded TCR beta cDNA was captured per two T cells. Study-wide findings and caveats: Long-lived and aged donors differed, with more naive CD4+ cells and higher diversity in the long-lived.

The germline gives CDR1 SGHRS, CDR2 YFSETQ. The V gene end was trimmed by 5 bases and the J gene end by 1 base; junction bases not matched to a gene: 5. The CDR3 is made up of 15 amino acids. In this sample, this clonotype turned up a few times. Its antigen is currently unknown. The use of a sample-barcoded 5' primer and a J-beta primer mix characterized a second PCR of 7 to 11 cycles. From the 5' RACE reads, TCRdb called clonotypes with MiXCR, one entry per CDR3 protein. The sample consists of roughly 570,000 distinct CDR3 sequences, about 25% of them appearing once. Peripheral blood, approximately 10 milliliters per donor, was collected.

Sequencing was performed on blood. The rearrangement links TRBV5-1 to TRBJ2-5; TRBD2 aligns across 10 bases. This sequence originates from an older woman in good health. CDR3 protein: CASRQTSGPQETQYF. In DNA form, the CDR3 reads TGCGCCAGCAGGCAGACTAGCGGGCCCCAAGAGACCCAGTACTTC.